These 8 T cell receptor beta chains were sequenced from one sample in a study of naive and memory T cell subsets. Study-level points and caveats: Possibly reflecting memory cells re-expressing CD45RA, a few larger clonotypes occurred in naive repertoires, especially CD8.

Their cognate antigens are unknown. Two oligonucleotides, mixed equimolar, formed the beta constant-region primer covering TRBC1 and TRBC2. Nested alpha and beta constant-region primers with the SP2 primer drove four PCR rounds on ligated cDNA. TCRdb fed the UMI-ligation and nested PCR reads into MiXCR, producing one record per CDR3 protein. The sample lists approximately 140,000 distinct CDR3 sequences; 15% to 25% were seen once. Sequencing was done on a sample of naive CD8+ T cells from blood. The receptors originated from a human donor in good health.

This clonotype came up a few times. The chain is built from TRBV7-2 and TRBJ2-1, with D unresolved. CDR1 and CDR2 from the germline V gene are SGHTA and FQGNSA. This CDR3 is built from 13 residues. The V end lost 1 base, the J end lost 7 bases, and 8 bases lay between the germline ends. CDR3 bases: TGTGCCAGCAGCTTAGGGCCCTCTAATGAGCAGTTCTTC. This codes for CASSLGPSNEQFF.

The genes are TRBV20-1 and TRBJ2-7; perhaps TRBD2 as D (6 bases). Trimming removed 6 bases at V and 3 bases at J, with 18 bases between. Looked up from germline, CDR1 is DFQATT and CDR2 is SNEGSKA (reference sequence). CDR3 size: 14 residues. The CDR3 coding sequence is TGCAGTGCGCCCTCTGGGGCGGGATTCTACGAGCAGTACTTC. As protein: CSAPSGAGFYEQYF.

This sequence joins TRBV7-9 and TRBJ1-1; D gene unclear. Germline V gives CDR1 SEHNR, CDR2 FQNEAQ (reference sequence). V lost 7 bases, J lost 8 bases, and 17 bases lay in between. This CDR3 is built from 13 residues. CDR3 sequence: CASTIGRIEEAFF. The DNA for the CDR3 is TGTGCCAGCACTATTGGTAGGATCGAAGAAGCTTTCTTT.

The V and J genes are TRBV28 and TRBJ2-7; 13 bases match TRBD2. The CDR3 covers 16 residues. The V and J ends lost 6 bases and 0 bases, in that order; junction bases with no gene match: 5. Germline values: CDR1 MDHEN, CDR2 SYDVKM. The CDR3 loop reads CASSGTSGNSSYEQYF. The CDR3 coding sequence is TGTGCCAGCAGCGGGACTAGCGGGAATAGCTCCTACGAGCAGTACTTC.

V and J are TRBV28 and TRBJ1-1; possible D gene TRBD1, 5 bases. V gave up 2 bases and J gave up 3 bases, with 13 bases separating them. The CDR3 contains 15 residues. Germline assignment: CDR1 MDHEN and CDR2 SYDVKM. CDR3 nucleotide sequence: TGTGCCAGCAGTTTAACGAGCGGGGGTTACACTGAAGCTTTCTTT. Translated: CASSLTSGGYTEAFF.

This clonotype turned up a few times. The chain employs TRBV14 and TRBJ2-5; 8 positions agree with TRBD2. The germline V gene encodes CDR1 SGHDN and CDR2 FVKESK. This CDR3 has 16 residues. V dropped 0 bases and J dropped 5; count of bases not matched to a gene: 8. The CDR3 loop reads CASSQDPLAGMETQYF. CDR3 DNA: TGTGCCAGCAGCCAAGACCCCTTAGCGGGAATGGAGACCCAGTACTTC.

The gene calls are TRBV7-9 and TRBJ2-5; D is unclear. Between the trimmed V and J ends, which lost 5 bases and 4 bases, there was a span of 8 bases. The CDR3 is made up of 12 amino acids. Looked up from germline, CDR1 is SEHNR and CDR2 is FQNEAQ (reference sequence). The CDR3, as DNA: TGTGCCAGCAGCCACGTAATAGAGACCCAGTACTTC. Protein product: CASSHVIETQYF.

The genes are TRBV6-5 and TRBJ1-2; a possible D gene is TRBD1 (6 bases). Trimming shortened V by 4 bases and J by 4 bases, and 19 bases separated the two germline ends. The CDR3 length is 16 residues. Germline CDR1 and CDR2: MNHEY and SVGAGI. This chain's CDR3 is CASSWTVIGGRYGYTF. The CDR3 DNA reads TGTGCCAGCAGTTGGACGGTAATAGGGGGGCGCTATGGCTACACCTTC.